The rows below give T cell receptor beta chains drawn from one sample of a study of tumor and adjacent non-tumor tissue in lung cancer. TCRdb itself ran the multiplex PCR reads through MiXCR, one entry per CDR3 protein. The sample lists tens of thousands of distinct CDR3 sequences, approximately 70% occurring once. Sequenced material: lung tumor tissue. The receptors stem from a man aged 55 to 70 with non-small cell lung cancer. CDR3s include the opening cysteine and the closing phenylalanine or tryptophan. D genes are given only for firm matches. Clone size is shown for a subset of rows, as once, few, many or a class of expanded clone.

clone_size	j_call	v_call	d_call	cdr3_aa	cdr3_nt
-	TRBJ2-7	TRBV20-1	TRBD1	CSAQDRTYEQYF	TGCAGTGCTCAGGACAGGACTTACGAGCAGTACTTC
-	TRBJ2-7	TRBV6-6	TRBD1	CAISLTGGDSEQCF	TGTGCCATCAGCCTGACAGGGGGCGATTCCGAGCAGTGCTTC
-	TRBJ2-7	TRBV9	TRBD2	CARSVDPAGGLSYEQYF	TGTGCCCGCAGCGTAGATCCAGCGGGGGGCCTCTCCTACGAGCAGTACTTC
-	TRBJ1-2	TRBV28	-	CASSTSRGSYGYTF	TGTGCCAGCAGCACCTCAAGGGGGAGCTATGGCTACACCTTC
-	TRBJ1-2	TRBV20-1	-	CSAGLQQASFGGYTF	TGCAGTGCTGGGTTGCAACAGGCTTCCTTCGGGGGCTACACCTTC
-	TRBJ1-6	TRBV6-5	-	CASRRTEAVENSPLHF	TGTGCCAGCAGAAGGACTGAGGCGGTAGAGAATTCACCCCTCCACTTT
-	TRBJ2-5	TRBV5-1	-	CASSLTLPGTQYF	TGCGCCAGCAGCCTGACCCTCCCCGGGACCCAGTACTTC
-	TRBJ2-3	TRBV6-5	-	CATHARLGNQPQYF	TGTGCCACCCACGCAAGGCTGGGGAATCAGCCCCAGTATTTT
-	TRBJ1-5	TRBV6-2/TRBV6-3	-	CANAHGQLLSNQPQHF	TGCGCCAACGCTCATGGACAGTTACTTAGCAATCAGCCCCAGCATTTT
once	TRBJ2-4	TRBV6-1	-	CASSYPGAIAKNIQYF	TGTGCCAGTAGTTACCCAGGGGCTATAGCCAAAAACATCCAGTACTTC
-	TRBJ2-3	TRBV28	TRBD2	CASSLPGGRYTDTQYF	TGTGCCAGCAGTCTCCCCGGGGGGAGGTACACAGATACGCAGTATTTT
-	TRBJ2-2	TRBV5-4	TRBD1	CASSRDRVVNWELLF	TGTGCCAGCAGCCGTGACAGGGTGGTAAACTGGGAGCTGCTTTTT
many	TRBJ2-5	TRBV11-2	-	CASSYLARLGGTQYF	TGTGCCAGCAGCTACCTAGCCAGGCTAGGCGGGACCCAGTACTTC
medium-sized	TRBJ2-4	TRBV11-3	-	CASSLDSSRRNIQYF	TGTGCCAGCAGCCTTGACAGTTCTAGACGGAACATTCAGTACTTC
few	TRBJ1-2	TRBV19	-	CASSIIRHPEGNYGYIF	TGTGCCAGTAGTATAATTAGACACCCCGAGGGGAACTATGGCTACATCTTC
many	TRBJ2-6	TRBV5-1	TRBD1	CASSSRDRVKAGANVLTF	TGCGCCAGCAGCTCAAGGGACAGGGTAAAAGCTGGGGCCAACGTCCTGACTTTC
few	TRBJ2-7	TRBV29-1	-	CSVGEPGEQYF	TGCAGCGTTGGGGAGCCGGGGGAGCAGTACTTC
many	TRBJ1-3	TRBV5-5	-	CASSLADSSSGNTIYF	TGTGCCAGCAGCTTGGCCGACAGTAGCTCTGGAAACACCATATATTTT
-	TRBJ2-5	TRBV20-1	-	CSLSGGAGETQYF	TGCAGTCTGAGCGGTGGGGCCGGGGAGACCCAGTACTTC
-	TRBJ2-2	TRBV6-1	-	CVSRDYYTVELFF	TGTGTCAGCAGAGACTACTACACCGTGGAGCTGTTTTTT
-	TRBJ2-1	TRBV2	-	CTSSRLDSNNEQFF	TGTACTAGCAGTCGCCTAGACTCAAACAATGAGCAGTTCTTC
-	TRBJ2-3	TRBV7-3	TRBD1	CASSAKGADTQYF	TGTGCCAGCAGTGCGAAGGGGGCTGATACGCAGTATTTT
many	TRBJ2-1	TRBV12-3/TRBV12-4	TRBD1	CASSFSRGGDEQFF	TGTGCCAGCAGTTTTTCTCGAGGGGGCGATGAGCAGTTCTTC
few	TRBJ1-1	TRBV11-2	-	CASSRNTAWGHNTEAFF	TGTGCCAGCAGCCGCAATACTGCATGGGGACACAACACTGAAGCTTTCTTT
-	TRBJ2-3	TRBV6-6	TRBD2	CASSSPPSGGYTDTQYF	TGTGCTAGCAGTTCCCCTCCGTCGGGAGGGTACACAGATACGCAGTATTTT
many	TRBJ2-5	TRBV12-3/TRBV12-4	-	CASSSPSGQETQYF	TGTGCCAGCTCTTCCCCCTCGGGGCAAGAGACCCAGTACTTC
-	TRBJ2-7	TRBV7-8	-	CASTLVAGRLSYEQYF	TGTGCCAGCACTCTAGTCGCAGGACGCCTCTCCTACGAGCAGTACTTC
-	TRBJ1-4	TRBV11-2	-	CASSHTNNEKLFF	TGTGCCAGCAGCCATACAAACAATGAAAAACTGTTTTTT
-	TRBJ1-5	TRBV20-1	-	CSARDQGAGSNQPQHF	TGCAGTGCTAGAGACCAGGGAGCGGGTAGCAATCAGCCCCAGCATTTT
few	TRBJ1-5	TRBV7-8	-	CASTLVLCQPQHF	TGTGCCAGCACCTTAGTTCTCTGTCAGCCCCAGCATTTT
-	TRBJ1-5	TRBV6-6	TRBD1	CDSSYDLRGPQHF	TGTGACAGCAGTTACGATCTGAGGGGGCCCCAACATTTT
-	TRBJ2-2	TRBV12-3/TRBV12-4	-	CASSLRVRTTGELFF	TGTGCCAGCAGTTTGAGGGTCAGAACCACCGGGGAGCTGTTTTTT